A single sample gave rise to the 5 T cell receptor beta chains below, sequenced in a study of regulatory T cells in long-lasting Graves disease. As to time point: newly diagnosed GD, antithyroid drugs for less than 3 months. There was RNA extracted from PBMCs, and the TCR library was made from it. Arm-PCR of CDR3 regions with iRepertoire HTBI primers generated TCR beta libraries. MiXCR, applied by TCRdb to the multiplex PCR reads, yields one record per CDR3 protein. The repertoire has 450,000 to 600,000 distinct CDR3 sequences, 15% to 20% of them found once; the top ten carry 10% to 15%. These data were also filed under a second study, of T cells in Graves' hyperthyroidism and ophthalmopathy.

Specimen: peripheral blood mononuclear cells (PBMCs), collected at new diagnosis, from a patient treated with antithyroid drugs. The source is a middle-aged man with Graves disease.

This clonotype showed up many times. The rearrangement uses TRBV28 and TRBJ2-2; maybe TRBD1 (6 bases). Germline V CDR1 and CDR2: MDHEN, SYDVKM. Trimming cost V 3 bases and J 5 bases, with 19 bases left between them. This CDR3 is built from 17 residues. The CDR3 region is CASSFSGSRGYTGELFF. CDR3 nucleotide sequence: TGTGCCAGCAGTTTTTCAGGAAGCAGGGGATATACCGGGGAGCTGTTTTTT.

This clonotype was detected a few times. J is TRBJ2-2 and V is TRBV7-3; no clear D gene. Trimming removed 7 bases from V and 3 bases from J, with 12 bases in between. Germline V lookup: CDR1 SGHTA, CDR2 FQGTGA. This CDR3 spans 14 amino acids. DNA for the CDR3: TGTGCCAGCACCCGTAGTCCGGACACCGGGGAGCTGTTTTTT. This encodes CASTRSPDTGELFF.

Comments on this clonotype: This is likely an artifact of a read error, given a far larger clone one base away. The CDR3 end shows no conserved phenylalanine or tryptophan, and so a read error is likely. The chain recombines TRBV27 with TRBJ1-6, with 11 nucleotides matching TRBD1. Germline V CDR1 and CDR2: MNHEY, SMNVEV (reference sequence). V gave up 6 bases and J gave up 10 bases; unmatched junction bases: 14. The CDR3 consists of 17 residues. CDR3 nucleotides: TGTGCCAGCAGCTCGCATGATGGACAGGGGGCGCGGTCACCCCTCCACTCT. This sequence encodes CASSSHDGQGARSPLHS.

This clonotype was detected a few times. The V and J genes are TRBV6-1 and TRBJ2-4; D call uncertain. The CDR3 is made up of 12 amino acids. CDR1 is MNHNS and CDR2 is SASEGT in the germline V gene. V lost 8 bases and J lost 4, with 9 bases in between. The CDR3 region has the DNA TGTGCCAGCTGCAGGATTAAAAACATTCAGTACTTC. Translating gives CASCRIKNIQYF.

In this sample, this clonotype turned up many times. This chain connects TRBV25-1 to TRBJ2-5; D is uncertain. Germline V gene sequence: CDR1 MGHDK, CDR2 SYGVNS. Deletions cut 3 bases from V and 7 bases from J, with 21 bases between. The CDR3 spans 16 residues. The DNA of the CDR3 is TGTGCCAGCAGTGATTTGTCAGGACGCCTATTGGGGACCCAGTACTTC. Its protein is CASSDLSGRLLGTQYF.